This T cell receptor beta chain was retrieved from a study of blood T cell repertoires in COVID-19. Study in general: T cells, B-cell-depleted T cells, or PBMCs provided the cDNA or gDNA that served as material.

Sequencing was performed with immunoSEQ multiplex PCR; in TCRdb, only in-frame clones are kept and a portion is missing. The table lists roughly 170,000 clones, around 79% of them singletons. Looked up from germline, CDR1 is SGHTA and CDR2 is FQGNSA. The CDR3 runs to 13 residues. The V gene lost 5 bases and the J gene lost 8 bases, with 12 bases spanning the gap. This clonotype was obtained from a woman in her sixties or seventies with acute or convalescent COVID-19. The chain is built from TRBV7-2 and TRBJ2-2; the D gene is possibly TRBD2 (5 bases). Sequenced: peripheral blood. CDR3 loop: CASSPRREGELFF. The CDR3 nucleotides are TGTGCCAGCAGCCCTAGAAGGGAGGGGGAGCTGTTTTTT.